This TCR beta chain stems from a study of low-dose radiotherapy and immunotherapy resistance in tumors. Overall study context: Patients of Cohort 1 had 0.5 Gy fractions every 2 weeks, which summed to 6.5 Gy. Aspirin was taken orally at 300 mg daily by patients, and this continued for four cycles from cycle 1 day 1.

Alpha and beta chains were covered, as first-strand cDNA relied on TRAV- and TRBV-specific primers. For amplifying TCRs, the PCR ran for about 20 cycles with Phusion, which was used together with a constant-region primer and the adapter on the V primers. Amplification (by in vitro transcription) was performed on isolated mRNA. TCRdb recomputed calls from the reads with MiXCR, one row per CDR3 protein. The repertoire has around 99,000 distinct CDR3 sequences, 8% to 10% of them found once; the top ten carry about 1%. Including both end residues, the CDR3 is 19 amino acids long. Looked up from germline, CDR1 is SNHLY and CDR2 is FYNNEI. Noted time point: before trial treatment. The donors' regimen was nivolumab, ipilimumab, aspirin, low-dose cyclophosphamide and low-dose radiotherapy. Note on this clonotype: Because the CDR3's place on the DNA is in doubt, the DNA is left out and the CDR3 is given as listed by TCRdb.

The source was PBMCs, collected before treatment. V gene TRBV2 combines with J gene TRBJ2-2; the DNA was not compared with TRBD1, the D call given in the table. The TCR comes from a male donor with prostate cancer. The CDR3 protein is CASQGAFDTTGELFFFFFF.